One and the same sample provided the 19 T cell receptor beta chains below, sequenced in a study of blood T cell repertoires in COVID-19. Only in-frame clones appear in the TCRdb table, and some are missing; sequencing was by immunoSEQ multiplex PCR. This table has about 140,000 clones, about 80% appearing once. Material: peripheral blood. These receptor sequences come from a human donor in a cohort sampled during active COVID-19.

This clone was seen a single time. V usage is TRBV19 and J usage is TRBJ1-5, with D possibly being TRBD1 (6 bases). CDR1 is LNHDA and CDR2 is SQIVND in the germline V gene (reference sequence). The CDR3 runs 19 residues. Trimming took off 6 bases at V and 0 bases at J, with 24 bases between the two ends. CDR3 sequence (DNA): TGTGCCAGTAGCCCTCATCCCTCCGGGACACCCTATAGCAATCAGCCCCAGCATTTT. Translated, it gives CASSPHPSGTPYSNQPQHF.

The chain joins TRBV5-1 to TRBJ1-1, with 9 positions matching TRBD1. CDR3 length: 17 amino acids. After removal of 4 bases from V and 1 base from J, the junction contained 11 bases not matched to a gene. Germline loops: CDR1 SGHRS, CDR2 YFSETQ. CDR3 nucleotides: TGCGCCAGCAGCCCCGGGCGGACGGGACAGGGGAACACTGAAGCTTTCTTT. Amino acids: CASSPGRTGQGNTEAFF.

V is TRBV5-1 and J is TRBJ2-2, with TRBD1 matching 7 bases. Germline V gives CDR1 SGHRS, CDR2 YFSETQ. The CDR3 runs to 15 residues. With V trimmed by 3 bases and J by 2 bases, 4 bases remained unmatched. Here the CDR3 reads CASSSGTANTGELFF. The CDR3 coding sequence is TGCGCCAGCAGCTCCGGGACAGCCAACACCGGGGAGCTGTTTTTT.

This clone showed up just a few times. J is TRBJ1-1 and V is TRBV6-1; weak D call: TRBD1 (6 bases). Trimming stripped 3 bases from V and 3 bases from J, with 20 bases between. Germline CDR1 MNHNS, CDR2 SASEGT. The CDR3 contains 17 residues. As DNA, the CDR3 is TGTGCCAGCAGTGATGGTCAGGGAAGGGGGGGTGACACTGAAGCTTTCTTT. Encoded protein: CASSDGQGRGGDTEAFF.

This rearrangement joins TRBV3-1 (or the pseudogene TRBV3-2) to TRBJ2-7; a weak D match, TRBD2 (7 bases). The CDR3 extends over 15 amino acids. V lost 7 bases to trimming and J lost 5 bases, with 21 bases between them. Germline V CDR1 and CDR2: LGHDT, YNNKEL (reference sequence). In DNA form, the CDR3 reads TGTGCCAGCACTCACAAAGGGGGGGGCAGCCACGAGCAGTACTTC. This gives the protein CASTHKGGGSHEQYF.

This clone has just one count. This chain connects TRBV19 to TRBJ2-3, with D maybe TRBD2 (5 bases). Germline values: CDR1 LNHDA, CDR2 SQIVND (reference sequence). The CDR3 is made up of 15 amino acids. V was shortened by 1 base and J by 4 bases, with 12 bases between the two germline ends. CDR3 nucleotide sequence: TGTGCCAGTAGTATAGCGAATACGGAGGCAGATACGCAGTATTTT. This codes for CASSIANTEADTQYF.

This clone turned up a few times. The V and J genes are TRBV7-2 and TRBJ2-3; the match to TRBD2 covers 10 bases. There are 15 residues in the CDR3. Germline V gene lookup returns CDR1 SGHTA and CDR2 FQGNSA. V was clipped by 2 bases and J by 8 bases; unmatched bases: 7. CDR3 DNA sequence: TGTGCCAGCAGCTTAAGGGCTAGCGGGAGAGGTACGCAGTATTTT. Its translation is CASSLRASGRGTQYF.

The chain joins TRBV28 to TRBJ1-1; TRBD1 might be the D (6 bases). The CDR3 length is 14 residues. V was pared by 3 bases and J by 6 bases, with 14 bases between. Germline V gives CDR1 MDHEN, CDR2 SYDVKM. CDR3 in DNA: TGTGCCAGCAGTTTCCGACAGGTGGGCCCTGAAGCTTTCTTT. Translating it yields CASSFRQVGPEAFF.

The chain employs TRBV28 and TRBJ1-5, with 8 bases lining up with TRBD1. Germline assignment: CDR1 MDHEN and CDR2 SYDVKM. V shed 3 bases, J shed 4 bases, and the junction held 5 bases outside the gene matches. The CDR3 is 15 amino acids. The CDR3 DNA follows: TGTGCCAGCAGTTTGGCAGGGGGCCGAAATCAGCCCCAGCATTTT. Protein sequence: CASSLAGGRNQPQHF.

This clone was seen a few times. The chain is built from TRBV10-1 and TRBJ2-7; 8 nucleotides align to TRBD2. V was clipped by 7 bases and J by 3 bases; unmatched bases: 14. There are 16 residues in the CDR3. CDR1 and CDR2 from the germline V gene are WNHNN and SYGVQD (reference sequence). In DNA, the CDR3 is TGCGCCAGCATCCAGTTTCGAGGGCTAGCGGGCTACGAGCAGTACTTC. Its protein is CASIQFRGLAGYEQYF.

The chain couples TRBV19 to TRBJ2-1; 13 positions match TRBD2. The length of the CDR3 is 16 residues. V lost 6 bases to trimming and J lost 9 bases; unmatched junction nucleotides: 11. Germline CDR1 is LNHDA and CDR2 is SQIVND (reference sequence). The CDR3 DNA reads as TGTGCCAGTAGGGAGGGTGGGACTAGCGGGAAGGGTGAGCAGTTCTTC. Protein sequence: CASREGGTSGKGEQFF.

The chain has TRBV11-2 and TRBJ1-2; tentatively, D is TRBD1 (5 bases). V lost 0 bases and J 7 bases, leaving 12 bases between the germline ends. This CDR3 has 14 amino acids. Germline V gene lookup returns CDR1 SGHAT and CDR2 FQNNGV. The CDR3 region is CASSLERWTSGYTF. DNA of the CDR3: TGTGCCAGCAGCTTAGAGCGGTGGACAAGTGGCTACACCTTC.

The rearrangement joins TRBV2 to TRBJ2-2, with D possibly matching TRBD2 (6 bases). Germline lookup yields CDR1 SNHLY and CDR2 FYNNEI. Trimming pared 4 bases from V and 6 bases from J, leaving 15 bases between. The CDR3 length is 15 residues. CDR3 DNA: TGTGCCAGCAGTGTCCCTAGCGCTGGGGCCGGGGAGCTGTTTTTT. Translated, it gives CASSVPSAGAGELFF.

This chain connects TRBV5-6 to TRBJ2-7, with TRBD1 as a possible D gene (5 bases). The ends were cut back, 1 base at V and 2 bases at J, with 10 bases in the middle. The CDR3 sequence is 14 residues long. In germline, CDR1 is SGHDT, CDR2 YYEEEE. DNA for the CDR3: TGTGCCAGCAGCTTGTGGGGCAGGGCCTACGAGCAGTACTTC. Protein product: CASSLWGRAYEQYF. The full variable domain, in which reference TRBV5-6 and TRBJ2-7 provide the parts outside the CDR3, is DAGVTQSPTHLIKTRGQQVTLRCSPKSGHDTVSWYQQALGQGPQFIFQYYEEEERQRGNFPDRFSGHQFPNYSSELNVNALLLGDSALYLCASSLWGRAYEQYFGPGTRLTVT.

This chain joins TRBV6-5 and TRBJ2-7; the D gene is possibly TRBD2 (6 bases). V was cut by 3 bases and J by 0 bases, with 12 bases left in between. Per the germline V gene, CDR1 is MNHEY and CDR2 is SVGAGI. The CDR3 is 15 amino acids. The CDR3 nucleotides read TGTGCCAGCAGTTATCAGCTAGCGTACTCCTACGAGCAGTACTTC. This sequence encodes CASSYQLAYSYEQYF.

The gene calls are TRBV7-2 and TRBJ1-5, with D perhaps matching TRBD1 (6 bases). The CDR3 sequence is 15 residues long. Germline assignment: CDR1 SGHTA and CDR2 FQGNSA. Trimming pared 4 bases from V and 3 bases from J, leaving 13 bases between. Here the CDR3 reads CASSSSWGPNQPQHF. CDR3 bases: TGTGCCAGCAGCTCTTCATGGGGGCCCAATCAGCCCCAGCATTTT.

The chain joins TRBV27 to TRBJ2-7, with 7 bases lining up with TRBD1. Trimming at V came to 8 bases and at J to 2 bases, leaving 15 bases not matched to a gene. Germline V CDR1 and CDR2: MNHEY, SMNVEV (reference sequence). The CDR3 length is 16 residues. CDR3 region: CASLPDRGRSPYEQYF. In DNA form, the CDR3 reads TGTGCCAGCCTACCAGATAGGGGGCGTTCGCCCTACGAGCAGTACTTC.

V is TRBV12-3 or TRBV12-4 and J is TRBJ2-5; D is perhaps TRBD2 (5 bases). V gave up 2 bases and J gave up 2 bases, with 6 bases separating them. There are 13 residues in the CDR3. The CDR3 nucleotides read TGTGCCAGCAGTTTAAGGGAGCAAGAGACCCAGTACTTC. Translated, it gives CASSLREQETQYF.

The chain has TRBV27 and TRBJ2-2; tentatively, D is TRBD2 (6 bases). The germline gives CDR1 MNHEY, CDR2 SMNVEV (reference sequence). V was cut by 8 bases and J by 1 base, with 11 bases left in between. This CDR3 region has 14 residues. The CDR3 sequence: CASGLALNTGELFF. CDR3 in DNA: TGTGCCAGCGGTCTAGCGCTGAACACCGGGGAGCTGTTTTTT.